This T cell receptor (beta chain) was documented in a study of blood T cell repertoires in COVID-19. Across the whole study: COVID-19 samples, acute and convalescent, were from the United States, Italy and Spain.

Repertoires were generated with immunoSEQ multiplex PCR, while TCRdb's copy carries only in-frame clones and drops some. The profile shows approximately 76,000 clones, about 86% of them singletons. The V segment lost 4 bases and the J segment 2 bases; nucleotides outside the gene matches: 8. The CDR3 loop spans 16 amino acids. Germline loops: CDR1 LNHDA, CDR2 SQIVND (reference sequence). Sequenced material: peripheral blood. This TCR was recovered from a man of 80 years or more with active or convalescent COVID-19. This chain links TRBV19 with TRBJ2-1; 7 nucleotides line up with TRBD2. CDR3 coding DNA: TGTGCCAGTAGTACAGAAACCGGGACTACCTACAATGAGCAGTTCTTC. Its translation: CASSTETGTTYNEQFF.